This T cell receptor beta chain was identified during a study of shared clonotypes between healthy human individuals. Measured with immunoSEQ multiplex PCR; TCRdb has only the in-frame clones, and not every one. This table holds a few hundred thousand clones, 50% to 80% found once. Trimming shortened V by 3 bases and J by 1 base, and 6 bases separated the two germline ends. Germline V gene data show CDR1 as KGHSH and CDR2 as LQKENI. The CDR3 is made up of 13 amino acids. This TCR was recovered from a young man in good health. Specimen: memory CD4+ T cells sorted from blood. The subset is: CD45RA-negative fraction. V gene TRBV18 combines with J gene TRBJ2-5, with D hard to call. The DNA of the CDR3 is TGTGCCAGCTCACCCTATTTCCAAGAGACCCAGTACTTC. Amino acids: CASSPYFQETQYF.